The entry below describes one T cell receptor (beta chain). Data came from immunoSEQ multiplex PCR; TCRdb stores just in-frame clones and leaves some out. The sample lists some 64,000 clones; about 85% were seen once. The length of the CDR3 is 14 residues. Germline values: CDR1 SGHNT, CDR2 YYREEE (reference sequence). The V end was cut by 0 bases, the J end by 1 base, with 5 bases between. This sample stems from a study of OX40 agonist ivuxolimab in advanced cancers. Study-level background: Dose-escalation patients suffered from hepatocellular carcinoma, melanoma, renal cell or head and neck cancer. From about 23 to 85 years was the age range, with a mean of 60 years, and 65% to 90% were male.

This clonotype originated in an adult with an advanced solid tumor such as melanoma, head and neck, liver or kidney cancer. This specimen consisted of CD4+ or CD8+ T cells sorted from blood, obtained in a trial of the OX40 agonist ivuxolimab. The chain employs TRBV5-4 and TRBJ1-3; D not resolved. DNA for the CDR3: TGTGCCAGCAGCTTGGCAGGATCTGGAAACACCATATATTTT. Translation: CASSLAGSGNTIYF. The full variable domain, its missing parts supplied by reference TRBV5-4 and TRBJ1-3, is ETGVTQSPTHLIKTRGQQVTLRCSSQSGHNTVSWYQQALGQGPQFIFQYYREEENGRGNFPPRFSGLQFPNYSSELNVNALELDDSALYLCASSLAGSGNTIYFGEGSWLTVV.